This T cell receptor beta chain was retrieved from a study of neurological immune-mediated disorders. Per the germline V gene, CDR1 is DFQATT and CDR2 is SNEGSKA (reference sequence). V shed 6 bases and J 4 bases; nucleotides not matched to a gene: 17. The CDR3 extends over 19 amino acids. 5'RACE employing 10-nucleotide random UMIs yielded the cDNA. Via MiXCR, TCRdb re-called the 5' RACE reads, giving one row per CDR3 protein. The sample includes 55,000 to 70,000 distinct CDR3 sequences, 2.5% to 3.5% of them seen just once. This clonotype was detected many times. The material sequenced was PBMCs. V usage is TRBV20-1 and J usage is TRBJ2-1; 14 nucleotides line up with TRBD2. The clonotype was recovered from a woman between 45 and 60 years old with multiple sclerosis. The CDR3 bases are TGCAGTGCCCACAAGACCGGGACTAGCGGGAGAAGGGGGTACAATGAGCAGTTCTTC. Encoded protein: CSAHKTGTSGRRGYNEQFF.